This TCR beta chain is drawn from a study of blood T cells in healthy people across ages. In this sample, this clonotype turned up many times. With a J-beta primer mix and a sample-barcoded 5' primer, a second PCR ran 7 to 11 cycles. A 12-random-nucleotide template-switch adaptor tagged each cDNA molecule. TCRdb itself ran the 5' RACE reads through MiXCR, one entry per CDR3 protein. The data show around 1,900,000 distinct CDR3 sequences, with 35% to 50% seen just once and about 23% held by the top ten. This TCR was recovered from a human donor in good health. The specimen was blood.

CDR3 sequence (DNA): TGTGCCAGCAGTCACGGGACACACAATGAGCAGTTCTTC. Amino acid sequence: CASSHGTHNEQFF. This sequence joins TRBV12-3 or TRBV12-4 and TRBJ2-1; a weak D match, TRBD1 (6 bases). Trimming removed 5 bases from V and 5 bases from J, with 10 bases in between. The CDR3 has 13 amino acids.